What follows are 27 T cell receptor beta chains derived from one specimen sequenced in a study of cytomegalovirus exposure and HLA in healthy donors. A multiplex PCR was run with 60 Vbeta primers and 13 Jbeta primers. The assay was immunoSEQ multiplex PCR, and TCRdb's table has in-frame clones only and misses some. The data show 150,000 or so clones, about 65% seen once. The sample consisted of PBMCs. The origin of the receptors is a man in his forties or fifties in good health and CMV-seropositive.

The chain recombines TRBV5-6 with TRBJ1-2; D possibly corresponds to TRBD1 (5 bases). Trimming removed 0 bases at V and 5 bases at J, with 17 bases between. Germline-derived CDR1 and CDR2 are SGHDT and YYEEEE. The CDR3 totals 16 residues. CDR3 region: CASSLGSGVRGYGYTF. CDR3 in DNA: TGTGCCAGCAGCTTGGGGTCCGGGGTCCGGGGGTATGGCTACACCTTC.

This clone was recorded a few times. The chain recombines TRBV7-2 with TRBJ2-4, with D hard to call. The CDR3 covers 14 residues. Germline V gene lookup returns CDR1 SGHTA and CDR2 FQGNSA. Trimming removed 4 bases from V and 6 bases from J, with 13 bases in between. CDR3 sequence (DNA): TGTGCCAGCAGCTCGGAGTCCAGCACAAACATTCAGTACTTC. Translation: CASSSESSTNIQYF.

The rearrangement joins TRBV13 to TRBJ2-1; 10 bases fit TRBD1. The germline CDR1 and CDR2 sequences are PRHDT and FYEKMQ (reference sequence). The V gene end was trimmed by 6 bases and the J gene end by 8 bases; junction bases not matched to a gene: 10. The CDR3 loop spans 15 amino acids. CDR3 sequence (DNA): TGTGCCAGCAGACCTCAGACAGGGGGCGAGGATGAGCAGTTCTTC. It codes for CASRPQTGGEDEQFF.

The chain employs TRBV6-6 and TRBJ1-1, with D unresolved. The CDR3 length is 15 residues. V gave up 5 bases and J gave up 1 base, with 14 bases separating them. Looked up from germline, CDR1 is MNHNY and CDR2 is SVGAGI (reference sequence). The CDR3 DNA is TGTGCCAGCAGTCCCCTCCGGGATGGGAACACTGAAGCTTTCTTT. Protein product: CASSPLRDGNTEAFF.

J is TRBJ1-2 and V is TRBV27, with unresolved D. CDR1 MNHEY and CDR2 SMNVEV come from the germline V gene (reference sequence). V lost 5 bases and J 5 bases, leaving 12 bases between the germline ends. The CDR3 is made up of 13 amino acids. The DNA of the CDR3 is TGTGCCAGCAGTATCTCCGACGGGTATGGCTACACCTTC. Translating it yields CASSISDGYGYTF.

This clone was detected only once. The CDR3 sequence: CASSLDQGSVGYTF. In DNA, the CDR3 is TGCGCCAGCAGCTTGGACCAGGGATCAGTTGGCTACACCTTC. This rearrangement joins TRBV4-3 to TRBJ1-2; D is possibly TRBD1 (5 bases). CDR1 is LGHNA and CDR2 is YSLEER in the germline V gene. This CDR3 contains 14 residues. Trimming shortened V by 5 bases and J by 7 bases, and 17 bases separated the two germline ends.

This chain links TRBV19 with TRBJ1-1; weak D call: TRBD1 (6 bases). This CDR3 spans 15 amino acids. Trimming removed 6 bases from V and 5 bases from J, with 19 bases in between. Germline V gives CDR1 LNHDA, CDR2 SQIVND (reference sequence). The CDR3 loop reads CASREEGGRRTEAFF. CDR3 coding DNA: TGTGCCAGTAGGGAGGAGGGGGGGCGCCGGACTGAAGCTTTCTTT.

This chain links TRBV30 with TRBJ1-6, with 8 bases identical to TRBD1. Trimming at V came to 3 bases and at J to 2 bases, leaving 9 bases not matched to a gene. This CDR3 comprises 17 residues. Germline lookup yields CDR1 GTSNPN and CDR2 SVGIG (reference sequence). The chain's CDR3 is CAWSSDRGVAYNSPLHF. The CDR3 DNA reads TGTGCCTGGAGCAGCGACAGGGGAGTCGCCTATAATTCACCCCTCCACTTT.

This clone appeared a few times. V is TRBV2 and J is TRBJ1-5; TRBD1 agrees at 11 bases. The CDR3 consists of 16 residues. With 4 bases clipped from V and 7 bases from J, the junction kept 9 bases outside the gene matches. Germline V gene sequence: CDR1 SNHLY, CDR2 FYNNEI. The CDR3 sequence is CASSGYGQGAGQPQHF. CDR3 nucleotide sequence: TGTGCCAGCAGTGGCTATGGACAGGGGGCAGGACAGCCCCAGCATTTT. The full variable domain, completed using reference TRBV2 and TRBJ1-5, is EPEVTQTPSHQVTQMGQEVILRCVPISNHLYFYWYRQILGQKVEFLVSFYNNEISEKSEIFDDQFSVERPDGSNFTLKIRSTKLEDSAMYFCASSGYGQGAGQPQHFGDGTRLSIL.

V usage is TRBV4-3 and J usage is TRBJ1-2; the D is unclear. The CDR3 is 14 amino acids. V was cut by 0 bases and J by 7 bases, with 12 bases left in between. Germline V gene sequence: CDR1 LGHNA, CDR2 YSLEER. CDR3 in DNA: TGCGCCAGCAGCCAAGAGGCGGGGTTTACTGGCTACACCTTC. The encoded protein is CASSQEAGFTGYTF.

The gene calls are TRBV5-5 and TRBJ2-3; 14 bases are shared with TRBD2. The V gene end was trimmed by 4 bases and the J gene end by 4 bases; junction bases not matched to a gene: 5. The CDR3 contains 16 residues. The germline V gene has CDR1 SGHKS and CDR2 YYEKEE (reference sequence). CDR3 protein: CASSPTSGGGADTQYF. In DNA, the CDR3 is TGTGCCAGCAGCCCGACTAGCGGGGGGGGAGCAGATACGCAGTATTTT.

This clone was seen at least ten times. The rearrangement uses TRBV25-1 and TRBJ1-1, with a tentative D call TRBD1 (6 bases). The CDR3 runs to 13 residues. Germline lookup yields CDR1 MGHDK and CDR2 SYGVNS. The germline V and J ends were trimmed by 8 bases and 1 base, with 11 bases remaining between them. CDR3 amino acids: CASWGGGNTEAFF. CDR3 sequence (DNA): TGTGCCAGCTGGGGAGGGGGGAACACTGAAGCTTTCTTT.

The rearrangement uses TRBV29-1 and TRBJ1-2; 8 positions match TRBD1. Germline V gene sequence: CDR1 SQVTM, CDR2 ANQGSEA. The CDR3 covers 12 residues. V lost 7 bases to trimming and J lost 8 bases; unmatched junction nucleotides: 9. The CDR3 nucleotides read TGCAGCGCTCAGACAGGGGTCGGGGGCTACACCTTC. Translated, it gives CSAQTGVGGYTF.

J is TRBJ2-7 and V is TRBV7-9, with D tentatively TRBD2 (6 bases). The V end was cut by 5 bases, the J end by 0 bases, with 14 bases between. This CDR3 comprises 15 residues. The germline gives CDR1 SEHNR, CDR2 FQNEAQ (reference sequence). The CDR3 nucleotides read TGTGCCAGCAGCCCGGGGGACCGAAGCTCCTACGAGCAGTACTTC. Amino acid sequence: CASSPGDRSSYEQYF.

The chain combines TRBV5-1 with TRBJ1-2; D gene ambiguous. Deletions cut 3 bases from V and 0 bases from J, with 9 bases between. CDR3 length equals 14 residues. Germline-derived CDR1 and CDR2 are SGHRS and YFSETQ. The CDR3 DNA is TGCGCCAGCAGCTCCAGAATTTCTAACTATGGCTACACCTTC. Residues: CASSSRISNYGYTF.

This clone was counted only a few times. The rearrangement links TRBV9 to TRBJ2-7; D perhaps matches TRBD1 (6 bases). Germline V gives CDR1 SGDLS, CDR2 YYNGEE. Trimming took off 4 bases at V and 2 bases at J, with 10 bases between the two ends. The CDR3 loop spans 13 amino acids. As DNA, the CDR3 is TGTGCCAGCAGCCTGGGGGACACCTACGAGCAGTACTTC. Translation: CASSLGDTYEQYF.

The chain uses TRBV10-3 and TRBJ2-2; D might be TRBD2 (5 bases). CDR3 length equals 15 residues. Germline V gives CDR1 ENHRY, CDR2 SYGVKD. Trimming cost V 4 bases and J 1 base, with 10 bases left between them. The CDR3 here is CAISVARENTGELFF. In nucleotides, the CDR3 is TGTGCCATCAGTGTTGCCCGGGAGAACACCGGGGAGCTGTTTTTT.

The gene calls are TRBV6-1 and TRBJ2-5; D is possibly TRBD2 (5 bases). V was cut by 4 bases and J by 10 bases, with 13 bases left in between. The CDR3 runs to 12 residues. Germline loops: CDR1 MNHNS, CDR2 SASEGT. CDR3 DNA: TGTGCCAGCAGTGTCTCCTTTCGGGACCAGTACTTC. Protein sequence: CASSVSFRDQYF.

The V call is TRBV29-1, the J call TRBJ2-4; D gene unclear. This CDR3 comprises 13 residues. From germline, CDR1 is SQVTM and CDR2 ANQGSEA. V gave up 2 bases and J gave up 5 bases, with 10 bases separating them. The CDR3 DNA follows: TGCAGCGTTGAATCGGGTTCGGAAAACATTCAGTACTTC. Residues: CSVESGSENIQYF.

This clone was counted ten times or more. This chain links TRBV19 with TRBJ1-4; D might be TRBD1 (6 bases). V was trimmed by 8 bases and J by 11 bases, leaving 15 bases between them. Germline-derived CDR1 and CDR2 are LNHDA and SQIVND (reference sequence). CDR3 length equals 12 residues. The CDR3 DNA is TGTGCCAGTGAAGGGGGGGCCGGGAAACTGTTTTTT. Encoded protein: CASEGGAGKLFF.

Only one count was recorded for this clone. CDR3 protein: CAWSIGWGADTQYF. DNA for the CDR3: TGTGCCTGGAGTATCGGGTGGGGGGCAGATACGCAGTATTTT. This chain uses TRBV30 with TRBJ2-3, with TRBD2 as a possible D gene (6 bases). The ends were cut back, 2 bases at V and 4 bases at J, with 13 bases in the middle. The CDR3 has 14 amino acids. The germline V gene encodes CDR1 GTSNPN and CDR2 SVGIG (reference sequence).

The genes are TRBV7-3 and TRBJ2-3; TRBD1 might be the D (5 bases). There are 15 residues in the CDR3. Trimming left V 5 bases short and J 5 bases short, with 17 bases between. The germline CDR1 and CDR2 sequences are SGHTA and FQGTGA. CDR3 region: CASSPLGDKGDTQYF. DNA of the CDR3: TGTGCCAGCAGCCCGCTAGGGGATAAAGGAGATACGCAGTATTTT.

This sequence joins TRBV5-6 and TRBJ2-7; perhaps TRBD2 as D (6 bases). Per the germline V gene, CDR1 is SGHDT and CDR2 is YYEEEE. V shed 3 bases and J shed 6 bases, with 16 bases lying between them. The CDR3 runs to 14 residues. DNA of the CDR3: TGTGCCAGCAGCTCGGGACTTTCCGCCTCCGAGCAGTACTTC. Amino acids: CASSSGLSASEQYF.

The genes are TRBV6-1 and TRBJ2-3; D might be TRBD1 (5 bases). This CDR3 has 14 amino acids. Germline V gene sequence: CDR1 MNHNS, CDR2 SASEGT. V was cut by 4 bases and J by 3 bases, with 11 bases left in between. The CDR3 protein is CASSALGLTDTQYF. In DNA, the CDR3 is TGTGCCAGCAGTGCCCTGGGGCTTACAGATACGCAGTATTTT.

The chain is built from TRBV11-2 and TRBJ1-4; no clear D gene. Trimming pared 5 bases from V and 0 bases from J, leaving 10 bases between. This CDR3 has 15 residues. CDR1 is SGHAT, CDR2 FQNNGV, per germline. For the CDR3, the DNA is TGTGCCAGCAGCCTTAACGGAGCAACTAATGAAAAACTGTTTTTT. Residues: CASSLNGATNEKLFF.

The chain carries TRBV7-2 and TRBJ2-7; D is uncertain. CDR1 SGHTA and CDR2 FQGNSA come from the germline V gene. V was pared by 0 bases and J by 1 base, with 13 bases between. The CDR3 covers 16 residues. For the CDR3, the DNA is TGTGCCAGCAGCTTAGCCGCCGGTGCAGGTTCCTACGAGCAGTACTTC. Translated: CASSLAAGAGSYEQYF.

The chain recombines TRBV6-5 with TRBJ1-2; a weak D match, TRBD1 (6 bases). The CDR3 totals 14 residues. Trimming shortened V by 2 bases and J by 7 bases, and 14 bases separated the two germline ends. The germline CDR1 and CDR2 sequences are MNHEY and SVGAGI. CDR3 coding DNA: TGTGCCAGCAGTTACACCAGGGGTTGGCGTGGCTACACCTTC. It is translated as CASSYTRGWRGYTF.